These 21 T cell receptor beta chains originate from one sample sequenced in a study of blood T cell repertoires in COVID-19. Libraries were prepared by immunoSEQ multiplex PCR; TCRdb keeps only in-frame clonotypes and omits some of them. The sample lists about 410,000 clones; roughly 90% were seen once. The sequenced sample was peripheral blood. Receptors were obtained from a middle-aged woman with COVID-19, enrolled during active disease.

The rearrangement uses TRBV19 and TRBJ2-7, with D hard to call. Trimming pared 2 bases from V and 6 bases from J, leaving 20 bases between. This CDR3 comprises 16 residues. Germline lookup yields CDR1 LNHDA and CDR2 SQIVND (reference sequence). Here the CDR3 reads CASSIFFTPPSVEQYF. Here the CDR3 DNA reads TGTGCCAGTAGTATATTCTTCACCCCCCCGTCGGTCGAGCAGTACTTC.

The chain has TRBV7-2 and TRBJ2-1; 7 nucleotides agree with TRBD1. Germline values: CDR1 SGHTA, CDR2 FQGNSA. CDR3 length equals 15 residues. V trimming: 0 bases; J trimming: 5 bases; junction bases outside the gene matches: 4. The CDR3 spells CASSLADRPHNEQFF. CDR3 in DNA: TGTGCCAGCAGCTTAGCGGACAGGCCGCACAATGAGCAGTTCTTC. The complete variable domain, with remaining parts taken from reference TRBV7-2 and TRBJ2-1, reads GAGVSQSPSNKVTEKGKDVELRCDPISGHTALYWYRQSLGQGLEFLIYFQGNSAPDKSGLPSDRFSAERTGGSVSTLTIQRTQQEDSAVYLCASSLADRPHNEQFFGPGTRLTVL.

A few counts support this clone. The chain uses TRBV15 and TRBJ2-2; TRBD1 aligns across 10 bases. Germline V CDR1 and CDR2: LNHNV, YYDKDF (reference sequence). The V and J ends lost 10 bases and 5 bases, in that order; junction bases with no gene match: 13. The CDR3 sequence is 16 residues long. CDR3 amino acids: CAISNGGQGLTGELFF. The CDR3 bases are TGTGCCATCTCGAACGGGGGACAGGGGTTGACCGGGGAGCTGTTTTTT.

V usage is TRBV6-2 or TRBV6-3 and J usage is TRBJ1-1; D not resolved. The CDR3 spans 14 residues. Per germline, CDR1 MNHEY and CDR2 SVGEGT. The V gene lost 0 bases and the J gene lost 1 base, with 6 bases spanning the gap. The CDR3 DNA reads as TGTGCCAGCAGTTACTCGAACAGGAACACTGAAGCTTTCTTT. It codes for CASSYSNRNTEAFF.

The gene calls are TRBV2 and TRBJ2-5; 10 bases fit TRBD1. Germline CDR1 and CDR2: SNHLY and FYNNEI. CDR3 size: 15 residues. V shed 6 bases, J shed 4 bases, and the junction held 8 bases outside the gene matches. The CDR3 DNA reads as TGTGCCAGCAGAACGGACAGGGGGGGAGGAGAGACCCAGTACTTC. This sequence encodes CASRTDRGGGETQYF. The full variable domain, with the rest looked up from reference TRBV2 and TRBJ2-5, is EPEVTQTPSHQVTQMGQEVILRCVPISNHLYFYWYRQILGQKVEFLVSFYNNEISEKSEIFDDQFSVERPDGSNFTLKIRSTKLEDSAMYFCASRTDRGGGETQYFGPGTRLLVL.

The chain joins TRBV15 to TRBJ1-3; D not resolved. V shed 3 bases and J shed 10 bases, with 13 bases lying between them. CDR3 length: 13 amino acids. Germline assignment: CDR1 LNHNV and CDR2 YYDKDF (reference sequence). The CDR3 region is CATSSSRSGTIYF. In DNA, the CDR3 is TGTGCCACCAGCAGCTCTAGGAGCGGAACCATATATTTT.

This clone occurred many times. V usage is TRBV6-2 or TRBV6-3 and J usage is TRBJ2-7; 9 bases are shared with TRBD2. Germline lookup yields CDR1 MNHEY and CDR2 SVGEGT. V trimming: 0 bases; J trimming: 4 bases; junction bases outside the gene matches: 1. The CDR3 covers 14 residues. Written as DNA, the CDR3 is TGTGCCAGCAGTTACTCTAGCGGGAGTTACGAGCAGTACTTC. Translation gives CASSYSSGSYEQYF.

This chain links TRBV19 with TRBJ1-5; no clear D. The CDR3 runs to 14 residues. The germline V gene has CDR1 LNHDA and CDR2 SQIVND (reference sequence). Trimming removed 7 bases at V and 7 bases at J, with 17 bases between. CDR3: CASTSGPTRQPQHF. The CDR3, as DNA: TGTGCCAGTACATCAGGTCCCACGAGACAGCCCCAGCATTTT.

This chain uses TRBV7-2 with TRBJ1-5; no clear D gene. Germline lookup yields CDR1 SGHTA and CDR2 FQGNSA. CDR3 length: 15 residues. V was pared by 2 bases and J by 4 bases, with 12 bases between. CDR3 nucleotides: TGTGCCAGCAGCTTAAACAGTATCAAGAATCAGCCCCAGCATTTT. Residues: CASSLNSIKNQPQHF.

This CDR3 reads CASSRTSSYETQYF. CDR3 sequence (DNA): TGTGCCAGCTCACGGACTAGCTCGTACGAGACCCAGTACTTC. The chain combines TRBV18 with TRBJ2-5; 8 nucleotides match TRBD2. Germline-derived CDR1 and CDR2 are KGHSH and LQKENI. This CDR3 contains 14 residues. J was trimmed by 5 bases and V by 4 bases; bases with no gene match: 6.

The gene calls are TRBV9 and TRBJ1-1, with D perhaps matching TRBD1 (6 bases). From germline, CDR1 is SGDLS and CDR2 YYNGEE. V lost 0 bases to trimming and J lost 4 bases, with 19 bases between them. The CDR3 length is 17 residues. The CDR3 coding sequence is TGTGCCAGCAGCGTAGGTTTGCGGGGGGGCGAGGCCACTGAAGCTTTCTTT. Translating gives CASSVGLRGGEATEAFF.

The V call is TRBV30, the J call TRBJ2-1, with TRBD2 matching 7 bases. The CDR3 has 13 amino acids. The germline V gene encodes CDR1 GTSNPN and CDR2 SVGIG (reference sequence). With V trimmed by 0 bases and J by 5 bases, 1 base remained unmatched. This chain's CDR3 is CAWSVGTNNEQFF. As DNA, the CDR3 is TGTGCCTGGAGTGTAGGGACTAACAATGAGCAGTTCTTC.

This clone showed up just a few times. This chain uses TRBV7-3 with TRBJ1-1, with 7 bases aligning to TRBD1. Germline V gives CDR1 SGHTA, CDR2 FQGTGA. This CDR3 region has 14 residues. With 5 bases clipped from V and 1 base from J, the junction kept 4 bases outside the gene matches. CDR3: CASSPRTGNTEAFF. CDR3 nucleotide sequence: TGTGCCAGCAGCCCTCGGACAGGGAACACTGAAGCTTTCTTT.

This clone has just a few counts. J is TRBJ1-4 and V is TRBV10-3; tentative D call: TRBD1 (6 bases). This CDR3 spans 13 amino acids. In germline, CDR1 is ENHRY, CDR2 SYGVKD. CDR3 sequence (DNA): TGTCCCTCGGCAGGGGTAGGAGGAGAAAAACTGTTTTTT. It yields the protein CPSAGVGGEKLFF.

In DNA, the CDR3 is TGCGCCAGCAGCTTGGCCGGTGCGGGGGGGCAGCAAGAGCAGTACTTC. The encoded protein is CASSLAGAGGQQEQYF. The V call is TRBV5-1, the J call TRBJ2-7, with 9 bases fitting TRBD2. The V gene end was trimmed by 0 bases and the J gene end by 7 bases; junction bases not matched to a gene: 11. The germline gives CDR1 SGHRS, CDR2 YFSETQ. The CDR3 has 16 amino acids.

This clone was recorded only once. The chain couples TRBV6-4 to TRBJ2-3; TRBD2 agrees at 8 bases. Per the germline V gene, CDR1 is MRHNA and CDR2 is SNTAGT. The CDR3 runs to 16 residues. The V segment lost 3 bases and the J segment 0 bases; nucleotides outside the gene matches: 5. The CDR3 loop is CASSERGVASTDTQYF. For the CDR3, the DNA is TGTGCCAGCAGTGAGCGGGGGGTTGCTAGCACAGATACGCAGTATTTT.

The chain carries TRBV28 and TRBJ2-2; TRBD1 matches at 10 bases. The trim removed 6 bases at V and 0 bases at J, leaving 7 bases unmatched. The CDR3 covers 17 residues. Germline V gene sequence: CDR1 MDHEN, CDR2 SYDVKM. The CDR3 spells CASSLFGQGANTGELFF. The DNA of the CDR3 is TGTGCCAGCAGCCTGTTCGGACAGGGGGCGAACACCGGGGAGCTGTTTTTT. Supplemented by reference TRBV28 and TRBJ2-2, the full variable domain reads DVKVTQSSRYLVKRTGEKVFLECVQDMDHENMFWYRQDPGLGLRLIYFSYDVKMKEKGDIPEGYSVSREKKERFSLILESASTNQTSMYLCASSLFGQGANTGELFFGEGSRLTVL.

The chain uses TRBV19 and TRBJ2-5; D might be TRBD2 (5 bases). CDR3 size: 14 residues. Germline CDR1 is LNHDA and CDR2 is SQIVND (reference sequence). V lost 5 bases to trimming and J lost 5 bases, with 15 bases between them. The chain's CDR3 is CASSWASSGETQYF. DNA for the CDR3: TGTGCCAGTAGTTGGGCTAGCTCGGGGGAGACCCAGTACTTC. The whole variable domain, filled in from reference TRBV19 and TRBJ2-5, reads DGGITQSPKYLFRKEGQNVTLSCEQNLNHDAMYWYRQDPGQGLRLIYYSQIVNDFQKGDIAEGYSVSREKKESFPLTVTSAQKNPTAFYLCASSWASSGETQYFGPGTRLLVL.

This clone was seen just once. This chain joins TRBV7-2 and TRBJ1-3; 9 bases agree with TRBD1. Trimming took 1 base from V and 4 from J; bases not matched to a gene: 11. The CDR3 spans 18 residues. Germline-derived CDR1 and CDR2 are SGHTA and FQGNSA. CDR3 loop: CASSLVTAWTGEGNTIYF. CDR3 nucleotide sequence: TGTGCCAGCAGCTTAGTTACCGCCTGGACAGGGGAAGGAAACACCATATATTTT.

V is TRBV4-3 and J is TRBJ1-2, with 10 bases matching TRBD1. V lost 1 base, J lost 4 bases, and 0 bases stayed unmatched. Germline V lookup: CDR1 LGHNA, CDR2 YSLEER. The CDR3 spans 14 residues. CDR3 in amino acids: CASSQGDRGYGYTF. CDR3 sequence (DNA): TGCGCCAGCAGCCAAGGGGACAGGGGCTATGGCTACACCTTC.

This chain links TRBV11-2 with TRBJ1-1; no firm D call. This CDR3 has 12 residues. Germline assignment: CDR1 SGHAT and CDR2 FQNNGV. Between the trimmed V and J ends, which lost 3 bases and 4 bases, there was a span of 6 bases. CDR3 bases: TGTGCCAGCAGCTTCCTCTCCACTGAAGCTTTCTTT. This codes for CASSFLSTEAFF.